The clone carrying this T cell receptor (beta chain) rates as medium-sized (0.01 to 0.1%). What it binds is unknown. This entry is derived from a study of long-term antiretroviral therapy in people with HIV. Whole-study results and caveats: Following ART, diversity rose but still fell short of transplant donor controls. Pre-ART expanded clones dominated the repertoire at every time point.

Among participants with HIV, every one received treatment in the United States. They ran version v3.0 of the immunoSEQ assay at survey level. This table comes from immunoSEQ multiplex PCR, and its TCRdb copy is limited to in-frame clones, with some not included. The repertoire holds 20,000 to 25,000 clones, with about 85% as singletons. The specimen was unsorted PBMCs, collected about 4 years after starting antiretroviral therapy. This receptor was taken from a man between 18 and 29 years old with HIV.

The CDR3 nucleotides are TGTGCCAGCAGTGCGTCCACAGGGGCAGTCGGGCCCCAGCATTTT. The encoded protein is CASSASTGAVGPQHF. The chain links TRBV6-1 to TRBJ1-5; 7 nucleotides agree with TRBD1. V lost 4 bases and J lost 9; bases outside the gene matches: 12. The CDR3 extends over 15 amino acids. The germline gives CDR1 MNHNS, CDR2 SASEGT.